The clone carrying this T cell receptor (beta chain) has a handful of counts. Its antigen remains unknown. The data are from a study of CD8+ T cells in alopecia areata. Study-wide points: Affected lesional scalp, above all in alopecia totalis/universalis, was more clonal than normal scalp.

CDR3 length: 14 residues. The ends were cut back, 9 bases at V and 5 bases at J, with 18 bases in the middle. CDR1 MDHEN and CDR2 SYDVKM come from the germline V gene. RNA extraction and reverse transcription yielded cDNA as sequencing template. Data came from immunoSEQ multiplex PCR; TCRdb stores just in-frame clones and leaves some out. The sample shows around 120,000 clones, 47% of them seen only once. This TCR derives from a human donor with alopecia areata. The specimen was NKG2D-low CD8+ T cells sorted from blood. The rearrangement uses TRBV28 and TRBJ2-3; D is perhaps TRBD2 (5 bases). The CDR3 DNA reads TGTGCCAGTCATTTTCCCAGCGGAGGAGATACGCAGTATTTT. This encodes CASHFPSGGDTQYF. Together with reference TRBV28 and TRBJ2-3, the CDR3 gives the full variable domain: DVKVTQSSRYLVKRTGEKVFLECVQDMDHENMFWYRQDPGLGLRLIYFSYDVKMKEKGDIPEGYSVSREKKERFSLILESASTNQTSMYLCASHFPSGGDTQYFGPGTRLTVL.